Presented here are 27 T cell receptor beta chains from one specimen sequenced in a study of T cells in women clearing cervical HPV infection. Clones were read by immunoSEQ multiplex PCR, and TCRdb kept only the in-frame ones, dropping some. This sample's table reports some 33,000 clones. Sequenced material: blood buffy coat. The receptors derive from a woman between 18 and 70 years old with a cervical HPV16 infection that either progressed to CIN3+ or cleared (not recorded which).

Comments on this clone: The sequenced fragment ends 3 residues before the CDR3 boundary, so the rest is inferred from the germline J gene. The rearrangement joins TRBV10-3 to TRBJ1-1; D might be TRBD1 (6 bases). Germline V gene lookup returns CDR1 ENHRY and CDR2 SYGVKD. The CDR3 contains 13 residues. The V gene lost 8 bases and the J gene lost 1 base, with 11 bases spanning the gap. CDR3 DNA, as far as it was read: TGTGCCATCGGTACGACAGGGAACACTGAA. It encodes CAIGTTGNTE. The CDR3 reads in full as CAIGTTGNTEAFF.

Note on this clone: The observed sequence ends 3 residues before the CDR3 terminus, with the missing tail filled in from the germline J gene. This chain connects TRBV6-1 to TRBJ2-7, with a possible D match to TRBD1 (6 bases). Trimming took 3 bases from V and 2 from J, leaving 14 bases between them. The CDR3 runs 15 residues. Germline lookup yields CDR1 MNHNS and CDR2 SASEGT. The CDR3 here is CASSDRDIFPYEQYF. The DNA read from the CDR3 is TGTGCCAGCAGTGACAGGGACATTTTCCCCTACGAG.

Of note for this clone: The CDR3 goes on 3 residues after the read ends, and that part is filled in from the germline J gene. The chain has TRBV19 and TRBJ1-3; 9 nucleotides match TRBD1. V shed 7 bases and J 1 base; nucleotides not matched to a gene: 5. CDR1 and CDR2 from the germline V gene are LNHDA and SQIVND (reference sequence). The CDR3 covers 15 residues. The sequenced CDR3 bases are TGTGCCAGTATCCTACAGGGGGCTTCTGGAAACACC. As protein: CASILQGASGNT. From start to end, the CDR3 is CASILQGASGNTIYF.

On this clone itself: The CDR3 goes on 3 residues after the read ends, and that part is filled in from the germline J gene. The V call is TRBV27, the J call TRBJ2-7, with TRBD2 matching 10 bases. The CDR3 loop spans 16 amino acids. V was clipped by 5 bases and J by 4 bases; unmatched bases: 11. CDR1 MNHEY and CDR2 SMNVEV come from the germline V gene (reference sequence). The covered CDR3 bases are TGTGCCAGCAGTCGAACAGCTAGCGGGGGTTATTACGAG. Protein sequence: CASSRTASGGYYE. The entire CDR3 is CASSRTASGGYYEQYF.

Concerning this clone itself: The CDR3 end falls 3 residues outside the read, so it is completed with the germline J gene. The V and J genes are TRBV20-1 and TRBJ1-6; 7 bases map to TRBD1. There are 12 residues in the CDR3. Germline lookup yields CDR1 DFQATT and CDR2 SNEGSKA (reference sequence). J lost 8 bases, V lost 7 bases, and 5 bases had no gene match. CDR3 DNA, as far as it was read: TGCAGTGTTTCAGGGGGAGATTCACCC. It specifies CSVSGGDSP. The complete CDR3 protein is CSVSGGDSPLHF.

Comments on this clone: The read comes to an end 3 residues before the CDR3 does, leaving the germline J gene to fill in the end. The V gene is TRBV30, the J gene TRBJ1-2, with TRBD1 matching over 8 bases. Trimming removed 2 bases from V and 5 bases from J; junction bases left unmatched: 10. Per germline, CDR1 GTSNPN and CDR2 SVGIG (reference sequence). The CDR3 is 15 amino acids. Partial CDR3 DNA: TGTGCCTGGAGTACCGGGACAGGCTCTCAATATGGC. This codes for CAWSTGTGSQYG. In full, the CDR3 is CAWSTGTGSQYGYTF.

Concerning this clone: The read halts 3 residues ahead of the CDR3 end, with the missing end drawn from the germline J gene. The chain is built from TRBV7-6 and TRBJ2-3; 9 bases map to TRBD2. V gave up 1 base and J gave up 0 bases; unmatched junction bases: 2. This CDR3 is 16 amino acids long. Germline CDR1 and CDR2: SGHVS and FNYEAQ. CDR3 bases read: TGTGCCAGCAGCTTAGGAGGGACTAGCAGCACAGATACG. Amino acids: CASSLGGTSSTDT. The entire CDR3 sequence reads CASSLGGTSSTDTQYF.

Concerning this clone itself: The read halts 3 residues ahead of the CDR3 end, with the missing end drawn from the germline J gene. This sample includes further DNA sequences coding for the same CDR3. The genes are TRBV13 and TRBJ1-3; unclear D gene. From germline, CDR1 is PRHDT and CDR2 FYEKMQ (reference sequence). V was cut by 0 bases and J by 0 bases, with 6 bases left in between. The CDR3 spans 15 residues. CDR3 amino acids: CASSLGRNSGNTIYF. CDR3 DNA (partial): TGTGCCAGCAGCTTAGGGCGGAACTCTGGAAACACC.

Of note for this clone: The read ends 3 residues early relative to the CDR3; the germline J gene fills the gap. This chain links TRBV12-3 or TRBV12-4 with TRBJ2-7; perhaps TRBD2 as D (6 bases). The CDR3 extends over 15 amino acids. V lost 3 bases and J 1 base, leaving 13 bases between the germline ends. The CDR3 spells CASSLTSQGSYEQYF. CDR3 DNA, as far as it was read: TGTGCCAGCAGTTTGACTAGTCAGGGATCCTACGAG.

CDR3 loop: CASRVWGGSTTNYGYTF. The CDR3 bases that were read are TGTGCCAGCAGAGTTTGGGGGGGAAGTACTACTAACTATGGC. The rearrangement uses TRBV28 and TRBJ1-2, with D possibly being TRBD1 (5 bases). The read ends 3 residues before the CDR3 terminus; that terminus is restored from the germline J gene. V was clipped by 6 bases and J by 0 bases, with 20 bases between them. The CDR3 runs to 17 residues. Germline CDR1 reads MDHEN; CDR2 reads SYDVKM.

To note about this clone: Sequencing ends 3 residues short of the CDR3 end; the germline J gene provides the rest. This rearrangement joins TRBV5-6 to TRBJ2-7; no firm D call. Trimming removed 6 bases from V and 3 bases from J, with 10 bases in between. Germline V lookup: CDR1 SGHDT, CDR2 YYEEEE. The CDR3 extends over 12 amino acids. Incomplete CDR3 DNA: TGTGCCAGCACTGCGAGTGGCTACGAG. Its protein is CASTASGYE. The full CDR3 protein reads CASTASGYEQYF.

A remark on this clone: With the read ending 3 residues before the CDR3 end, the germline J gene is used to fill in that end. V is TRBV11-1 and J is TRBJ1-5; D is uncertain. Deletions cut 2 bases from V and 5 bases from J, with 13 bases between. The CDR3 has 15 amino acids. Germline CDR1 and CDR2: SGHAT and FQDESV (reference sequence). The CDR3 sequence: CASSLNGEEDQPQHF. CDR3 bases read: TGTGCCAGCAGCTTAAACGGGGAGGAAGATCAGCCC.

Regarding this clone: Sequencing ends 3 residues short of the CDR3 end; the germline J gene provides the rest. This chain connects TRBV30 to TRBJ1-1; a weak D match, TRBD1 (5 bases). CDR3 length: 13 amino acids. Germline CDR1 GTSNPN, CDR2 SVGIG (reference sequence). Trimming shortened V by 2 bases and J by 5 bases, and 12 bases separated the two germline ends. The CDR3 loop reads CAWSFMGRTEAFF. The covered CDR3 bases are TGTGCCTGGAGTTTCATGGGGCGAACTGAA.

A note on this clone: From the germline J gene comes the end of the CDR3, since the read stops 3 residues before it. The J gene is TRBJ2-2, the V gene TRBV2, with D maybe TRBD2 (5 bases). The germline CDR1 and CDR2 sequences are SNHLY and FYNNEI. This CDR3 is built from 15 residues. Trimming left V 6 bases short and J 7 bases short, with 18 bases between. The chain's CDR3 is CASSYTRPRDGELFF. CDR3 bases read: TGTGCCAGCAGCTATACTAGGCCCCGCGACGGGGAG.

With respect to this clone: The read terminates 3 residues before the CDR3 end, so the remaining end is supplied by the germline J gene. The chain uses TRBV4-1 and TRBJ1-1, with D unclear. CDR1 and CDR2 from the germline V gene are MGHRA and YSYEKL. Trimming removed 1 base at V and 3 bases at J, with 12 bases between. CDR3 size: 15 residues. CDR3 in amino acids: CASSQVNTGYTEAFF. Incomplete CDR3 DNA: TGCGCCAGCAGCCAAGTCAACACGGGGTACACTGAA.

CDR3 in amino acids: CASSFTGQSPIAFF. CDR3 DNA (partial): TGCGCCAGCAGCTTCACCGGACAGAGTCCTATA. This chain links TRBV5-1 with TRBJ1-1; tentative D call: TRBD1 (6 bases). The CDR3 goes on 3 residues after the read ends, and that part is filled in from the germline J gene. Germline V gene sequence: CDR1 SGHRS, CDR2 YFSETQ. The CDR3 extends over 14 amino acids.

The CDR3 protein is CASSQGADTQYF. The CDR3 bases that were read are TGTGCCAGTAGCCAGGGTGCAGATACG. This chain connects TRBV19 to TRBJ2-3; perhaps TRBD1 as D (5 bases). The CDR3 end is not reached by the read, which stops 3 residues before it; the germline J gene fills it in. Germline V gene sequence: CDR1 LNHDA, CDR2 SQIVND (reference sequence). The V and J ends lost 6 bases and 4 bases respectively, with 8 bases between them. The CDR3 totals 12 residues.

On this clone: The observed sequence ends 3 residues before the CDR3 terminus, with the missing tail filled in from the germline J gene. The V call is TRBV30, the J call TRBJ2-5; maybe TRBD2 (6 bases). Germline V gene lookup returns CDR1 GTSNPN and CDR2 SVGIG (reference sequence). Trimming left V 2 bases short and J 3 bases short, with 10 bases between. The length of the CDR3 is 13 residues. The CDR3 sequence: CAWSWLAEETQYF. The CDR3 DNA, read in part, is TGTGCCTGGAGTTGGTTAGCGGAAGAGACC.

Incomplete CDR3 DNA: TGTGCCAGCAGCCCGGGACTTCGAAGCCACGAC. It translates to CASSPGLRSHD. In full, the CDR3 reads CASSPGLRSHDYTF. V gene TRBV7-9 combines with J gene TRBJ1-2, with D tentatively TRBD1 (5 bases). Read data end 3 residues before the CDR3 end; the end is taken from the germline J gene. The CDR3 is 14 amino acids. Germline assignment: CDR1 SEHNR and CDR2 FQNEAQ (reference sequence).

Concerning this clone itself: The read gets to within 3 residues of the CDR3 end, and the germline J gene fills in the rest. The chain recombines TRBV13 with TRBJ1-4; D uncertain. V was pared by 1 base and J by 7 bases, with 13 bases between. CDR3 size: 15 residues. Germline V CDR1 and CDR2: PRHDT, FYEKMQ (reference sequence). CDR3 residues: CASSLAQGFGEKLFF. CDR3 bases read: TGTGCCAGCAGCTTAGCCCAAGGGTTTGGTGAAAAA.

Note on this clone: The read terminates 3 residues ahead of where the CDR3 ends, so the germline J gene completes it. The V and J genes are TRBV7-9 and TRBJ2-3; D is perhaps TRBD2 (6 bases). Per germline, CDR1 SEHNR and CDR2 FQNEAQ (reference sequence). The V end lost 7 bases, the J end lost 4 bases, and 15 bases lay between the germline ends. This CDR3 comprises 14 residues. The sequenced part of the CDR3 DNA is TGTGCCAGCATCCCTCGGGGAGGCGCAGATACG. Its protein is CASIPRGGADT. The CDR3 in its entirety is CASIPRGGADTQYF.

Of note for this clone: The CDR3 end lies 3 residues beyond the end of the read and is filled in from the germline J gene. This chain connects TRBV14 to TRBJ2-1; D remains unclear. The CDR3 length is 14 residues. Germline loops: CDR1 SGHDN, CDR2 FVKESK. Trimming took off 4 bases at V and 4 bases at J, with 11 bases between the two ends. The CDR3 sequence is CASSLIHGYNEQFF. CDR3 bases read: TGTGCCAGCAGCCTCATCCACGGGTACAATGAG. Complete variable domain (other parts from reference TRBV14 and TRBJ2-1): EAGVTQFPSHSVIEKGQTVTLRCDPISGHDNLYWYRRVMGKEIKFLLHFVKESKQDESGMPNNRFLAERTGGTYSTLKVQPAELEDSGVYFCASSLIHGYNEQFFGPGTRLTVL.

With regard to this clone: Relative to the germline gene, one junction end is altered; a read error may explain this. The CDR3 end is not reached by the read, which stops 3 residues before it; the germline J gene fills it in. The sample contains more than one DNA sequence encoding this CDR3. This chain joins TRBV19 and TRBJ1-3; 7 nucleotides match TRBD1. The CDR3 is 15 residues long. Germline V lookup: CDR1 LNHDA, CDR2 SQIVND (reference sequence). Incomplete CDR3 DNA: TGTGCCAGTAGTCCCCGGACAGGACCTGGAAACACG. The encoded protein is CASSPRTGPGNT. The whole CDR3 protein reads CASSPRTGPGNTIYF.

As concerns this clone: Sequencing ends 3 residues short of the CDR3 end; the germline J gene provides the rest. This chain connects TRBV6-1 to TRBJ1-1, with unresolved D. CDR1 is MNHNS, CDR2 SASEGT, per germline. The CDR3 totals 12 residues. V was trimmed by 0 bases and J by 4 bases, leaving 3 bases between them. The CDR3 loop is CASSEAATEAFF. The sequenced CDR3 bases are TGTGCCAGCAGTGAAGCGGCCACTGAA.

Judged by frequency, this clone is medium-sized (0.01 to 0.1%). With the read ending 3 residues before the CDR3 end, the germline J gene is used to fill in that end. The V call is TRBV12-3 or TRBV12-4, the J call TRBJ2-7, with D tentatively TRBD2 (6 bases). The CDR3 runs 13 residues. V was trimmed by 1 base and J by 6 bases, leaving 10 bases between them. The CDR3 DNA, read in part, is TGTGCCAGCAGTTTAGGGGGGGTATCCGAG. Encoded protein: CASSLGGVSE. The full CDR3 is CASSLGGVSEQYF.

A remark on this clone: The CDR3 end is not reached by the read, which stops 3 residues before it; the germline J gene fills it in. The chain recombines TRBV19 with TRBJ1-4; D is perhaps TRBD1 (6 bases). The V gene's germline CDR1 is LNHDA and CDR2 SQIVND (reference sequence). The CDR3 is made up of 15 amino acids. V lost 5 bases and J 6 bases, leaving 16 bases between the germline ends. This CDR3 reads CASSPRQDWDEKLFF. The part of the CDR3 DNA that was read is TGTGCCAGTAGTCCGCGACAGGACTGGGATGAAAAA.

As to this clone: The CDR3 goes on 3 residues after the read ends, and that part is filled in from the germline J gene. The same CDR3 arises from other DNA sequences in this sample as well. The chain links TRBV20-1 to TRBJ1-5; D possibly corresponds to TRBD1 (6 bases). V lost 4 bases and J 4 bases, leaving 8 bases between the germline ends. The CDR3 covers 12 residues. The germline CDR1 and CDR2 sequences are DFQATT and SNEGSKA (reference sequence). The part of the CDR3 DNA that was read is TGCAGTGCTATACAGGGAAATCAGCCC. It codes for CSAIQGNQP. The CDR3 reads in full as CSAIQGNQPQHF.